This T cell receptor (beta chain) was documented in a study of cytomegalovirus exposure and HLA in healthy donors. Study results and limitations: Later, an analysis showed that TCR beta chains associated with HLA were more clonally expanded than others that were equally common. The study found most TCR sequences rare, yet found some public TCRs in many donors.

This CDR3 has 15 residues. Germline CDR1 is SGHRS and CDR2 is YFSETQ. The V gene end was trimmed by 4 bases and the J gene end by 7 bases; junction bases not matched to a gene: 9. Both 60 Vbeta primers and 13 Jbeta primers went into the PCR. Original methodology: Per a later analysis, the number of unique TCR beta chains was some 80 million, of which 8.5 million to 11 million were shared. The table came from immunoSEQ multiplex PCR; TCRdb's copy has only in-frame clones and leaves some out. Clonal size and the V and J genes are those of that table, whereas D and trimming came from the DNA. The sample includes 250,000 to 350,000 clones, roughly 80% of them seen just once. As for this clone: Its antigen is not identified.

The V gene is TRBV5-1, the J gene TRBJ1-4; 8 positions agree with TRBD1. The sequencing input was PBMCs. This sequence originates from a girl aged 2 to 9 in good health and CMV-seronegative. DNA for the CDR3: TGCGCCAGCAGCCTACAGGGGGGCCTCGTTGAAAAACTGTTTTTT. This encodes CASSLQGGLVEKLFF.